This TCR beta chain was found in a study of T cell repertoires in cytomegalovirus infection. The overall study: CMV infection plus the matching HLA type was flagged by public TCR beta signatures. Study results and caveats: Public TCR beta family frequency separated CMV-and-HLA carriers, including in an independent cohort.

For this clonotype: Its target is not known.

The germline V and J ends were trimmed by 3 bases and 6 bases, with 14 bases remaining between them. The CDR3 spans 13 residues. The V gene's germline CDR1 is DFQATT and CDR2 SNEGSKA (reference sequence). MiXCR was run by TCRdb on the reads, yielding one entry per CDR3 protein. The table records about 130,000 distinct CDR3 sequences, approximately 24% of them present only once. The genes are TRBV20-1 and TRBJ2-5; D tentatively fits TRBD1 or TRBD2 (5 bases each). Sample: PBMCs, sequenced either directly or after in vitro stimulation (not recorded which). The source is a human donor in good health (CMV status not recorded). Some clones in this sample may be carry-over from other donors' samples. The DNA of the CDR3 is TGCAGTGCTAGGCGGCAGGGAGATAAGACCCAGTACTTC. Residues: CSARRQGDKTQYF.